This T cell receptor beta chain stems from a study of T cells in Graves' hyperthyroidism and ophthalmopathy. As regards this clonotype: A much larger clone lies one base from this, so it may be a read error.

RNA transcripts served as the template for amplifying TCR beta CDR3 regions. The TCR CDR3 was amplified in a first-round RT-PCR using the HTBI primer set. TCRdb independently ran MiXCR on the multiplex PCR reads; one entry per CDR3 protein. The table records approximately 620,000 distinct CDR3 sequences, more than 11% of them present only once. The specimen sequenced was blood. The source is a woman aged 25-40 years with Graves' hyperthyroidism that later progressed to Graves' ophthalmopathy.

The CDR3 here is CAWSVLRSSGADTQYF. The CDR3 bases are TGTGCCTGGAGTGTACTGAGGTCCTCTGGGGCAGATACGCAGTATTTT. The chain has TRBV30 and TRBJ2-3, with D hard to call. CDR1 is GTSNPN and CDR2 is SVGIG in the germline V gene (reference sequence). V was trimmed by 0 bases and J by 4 bases, leaving 17 bases between them. This CDR3 is 16 amino acids long.